Each of the 14 T cell receptor beta chains below was sequenced from the same sample in a study of cytotoxic CD8 clonotypes in ibrutinib-treated CLL. The assay was immunoSEQ multiplex PCR, and TCRdb's table has in-frame clones only and misses some. The sample gives 150,000 to 250,000 clones, roughly 72% of which show up once; roughly 12% is in the top ten. Here the sequenced sample was PBMCs, taken after 24 months of ibrutinib treatment. These receptors originate from a human donor with chronic lymphocytic leukemia.

The V call is TRBV27, the J call TRBJ2-5, with D perhaps TRBD2 (6 bases). This CDR3 spans 15 amino acids. Germline V CDR1 and CDR2: MNHEY, SMNVEV (reference sequence). Trimming shortened V by 6 bases and J by 5 bases, and 19 bases separated the two germline ends. The CDR3 DNA follows: TGTGCCAGCAGCCTCCTGGGTGCGGGGAGGGAGACCCAGTACTTC. Protein sequence: CASSLLGAGRETQYF.

The rearrangement links TRBV2 to TRBJ2-7; perhaps TRBD1 as D (6 bases). Germline V gene data show CDR1 as SNHLY and CDR2 as FYNNEI. V was shortened by 0 bases and J by 7 bases, with 16 bases between the two germline ends. The CDR3 extends over 15 amino acids. The CDR3 region has the DNA TGTGCCAGCAGTGAAGCTGGCAGGGGCCTCGGAGAGCAGTACTTC. Amino acid sequence: CASSEAGRGLGEQYF.

The gene calls are TRBV5-1 and TRBJ1-1; 8 bases line up with TRBD1. The trim removed 5 bases at V and 3 bases at J, leaving 9 bases unmatched. Germline V CDR1 and CDR2: SGHRS, YFSETQ. CDR3 size: 15 residues. The CDR3 here is CASRTGELRHTEAFF. The CDR3, as DNA: TGCGCCAGCAGGACAGGGGAGTTAAGACACACTGAAGCTTTCTTT.

The rearrangement uses TRBV10-2 and TRBJ1-1; no clear D gene. This CDR3 has 12 amino acids. The germline V gene encodes CDR1 WSHSY and CDR2 SAAADI. The ends were cut back, 5 bases at V and 0 bases at J, with 4 bases in the middle. The CDR3 bases are TGCGCCAGCAGTTACGTGAACACTGAAGCTTTCTTT. As protein: CASSYVNTEAFF.

The chain links TRBV18 to TRBJ1-2; 8 bases align to TRBD1. J gave up 3 bases and V 9 bases, and 12 bases lay outside the gene matches. The CDR3 is made up of 15 amino acids. Germline V gene lookup returns CDR1 KGHSH and CDR2 LQKENI. Here the CDR3 reads CASKVQTGADYGYTF. The CDR3 nucleotides are TGTGCCAGTAAAGTACAGACAGGGGCGGACTATGGCTACACCTTC.

The V and J genes are TRBV9 and TRBJ2-1; 13 positions match TRBD2. The CDR3 runs to 13 residues. The junction had 1 base not matched to a gene; V was cut back by 3 bases and J by 10 bases. From germline, CDR1 is SGDLS and CDR2 YYNGEE. In nucleotides, the CDR3 is TGTGCCAGCAGCGGGACTAGCGGGAGAGAGCAGTTCTTC. As protein: CASSGTSGREQFF.

V gene TRBV19 combines with J gene TRBJ2-7, with TRBD2 as a possible D gene (5 bases). The V gene lost 0 bases and the J gene lost 2 bases, with 11 bases spanning the gap. CDR1 is LNHDA and CDR2 is SQIVND in the germline V gene (reference sequence). The CDR3 has 15 residues. The CDR3 region has the DNA TGTGCCAGTAGTATAGACCCTAGCTCTCCCTACGAGCAGTACTTC. As protein: CASSIDPSSPYEQYF.

The chain joins TRBV6-5 to TRBJ2-4; 11 nucleotides align to TRBD2. The V and J ends lost 4 bases and 6 bases, in that order; junction bases with no gene match: 2. There are 14 residues in the CDR3. Germline CDR1 is MNHEY and CDR2 is SVGAGI. CDR3 sequence reads: CASSLAGGPNIQYF. The DNA of the CDR3 is TGTGCCAGCAGTTTAGCGGGAGGGCCAAACATTCAGTACTTC.

DNA for the CDR3: TGTGCCAGCAGCTTAGCGGTAGCAACTAATGAAAAACTGTTTTTT. Protein product: CASSLAVATNEKLFF. The V call is TRBV7-2, the J call TRBJ1-4; D not certain. This CDR3 has 15 amino acids. V lost 0 bases and J lost 0, with 5 bases in between. Germline V gives CDR1 SGHTA, CDR2 FQGNSA. The full variable domain, completed using reference TRBV7-2 and TRBJ1-4, is GAGVSQSPSNKVTEKGKDVELRCDPISGHTALYWYRQSLGQGLEFLIYFQGNSAPDKSGLPSDRFSAERTGGSVSTLTIQRTQQEDSAVYLCASSLAVATNEKLFFGSGTQLSVL.

This clone came up once. The V gene is TRBV19, the J gene TRBJ1-1; TRBD1 might be the D (6 bases). The ends were cut back, 3 bases at V and 6 bases at J, with 20 bases in the middle. CDR1 is LNHDA, CDR2 SQIVND, per germline (reference sequence). The CDR3 consists of 16 residues. The CDR3 spells CASSMSGGGRVAEAFF. In nucleotides, the CDR3 is TGTGCCAGTAGTATGTCTGGGGGCGGTAGGGTCGCTGAAGCTTTCTTT.

This chain links TRBV15 with TRBJ2-1; D gene ambiguous. Trimming took off 6 bases at V and 1 base at J, with 1 base between the two ends. The germline gives CDR1 LNHNV, CDR2 YYDKDF (reference sequence). The CDR3 loop spans 11 amino acids. CDR3 protein: CATRSYNEQFF. Written as DNA, the CDR3 is TGTGCCACCAGGTCCTACAATGAGCAGTTCTTC. Drawing the rest from reference TRBV15 and TRBJ2-1, the complete variable domain is DAMVIQNPRYQVTQFGKPVTLSCSQTLNHNVMYWYQQKSSQAPKLLFHYYDKDFNNEADTPDNFQSRRPNTSFCFLDIRSPGLGDTAMYLCATRSYNEQFFGPGTRLTVL.

This clone turned up a few times. The CDR3 nucleotides are TGTGCCAGCAGTTACTCCCCACAGCTCTATGGCTACACCTTC. Its protein product is CASSYSPQLYGYTF. This rearrangement joins TRBV6-5 to TRBJ1-2, with unresolved D. This CDR3 spans 14 amino acids. V dropped 0 bases and J dropped 4 bases, with 9 bases sitting between them. Germline CDR1 reads MNHEY; CDR2 reads SVGAGI.

This clone was counted once. The chain recombines TRBV30 with TRBJ2-5; perhaps TRBD2 as D (7 bases). The CDR3 extends over 14 amino acids. Trimming took off 4 bases at V and 5 bases at J, with 17 bases between the two ends. Germline V gives CDR1 GTSNPN, CDR2 SVGIG (reference sequence). In nucleotides, the CDR3 is TGTGCCTGGACCCTCACGGGGAGGGGGGAGACCCAGTACTTC. This translates into CAWTLTGRGETQYF. The variable domain in full, completed from reference TRBV30 and TRBJ2-5, reads SQTIHQWPATLVQPVGSPLSLECTVEGTSNPNLYWYRQAAGRGLQLLFYSVGIGQISSEVPQNLSASRPQDRQFILSSKKLLLSDSGFYLCAWTLTGRGETQYFGPGTRLLVL.

The J gene is TRBJ2-7, the V gene TRBV2, with D maybe TRBD1 (6 bases). CDR3 length equals 12 residues. Trimming removed 6 bases at V and 5 bases at J, with 11 bases between. The germline CDR1 and CDR2 sequences are SNHLY and FYNNEI. The CDR3 here is CASRDSHNEQYF. CDR3 DNA sequence: TGTGCCAGCAGGGACAGTCACAACGAGCAGTACTTC.